This TCR beta chain was captured in a study of cytomegalovirus exposure and HLA in healthy donors. Study-wide background: There were some 120 million unique TCR beta sequences, drawn from 200 million or so T cells, in an earlier analysis. General observations from the study: TCR beta V- and J-gene trimming was later associated with a missense DCLRE1C variant. An observed cluster of highly shared sequence variants was recorded as a likely sequencing artifact.

PCR amplification relied on 60 Vbeta primers (plus 13 Jbeta primers). Authors' processing steps: Later reanalysis found roughly 80 million unique TCR beta chains, some 10 million of them shared. TCRdb's table, derived via immunoSEQ multiplex PCR, lists solely in-frame clones and lacks some. V and J calls and clone size are given by that table; D and trimming were obtained from the DNA. The data show about 160,000 clones, approximately 81% seen once. A word on this clone: Antigen unknown.

The V segment lost 0 bases and the J segment 10 bases; nucleotides outside the gene matches: 5. The CDR3 length is 14 residues. In germline, CDR1 is KGHSH, CDR2 LQKENI. The receptor comes from a male donor in good health and CMV-seronegative. The chain has TRBV18 and TRBJ1-4, with 7 bases lining up with TRBD1. Sequenced: PBMCs. CDR3 amino acids: CASSPPTDRSKLFF. The CDR3 coding sequence is TGTGCCAGCTCACCACCTACGGACAGGTCAAAACTGTTTTTT.